The 21 T cell receptor beta chains below were found in one sample sequenced in a study of T-cell memory formation after mild COVID-19. TCRdb reprocessed the 5' RACE reads via MiXCR and lists one record per CDR3 protein. Of 450,000 or so distinct CDR3 sequences listed, about 19% were seen once; the top ten hold roughly 8%. The sequencing sample was made of PBMCs or a T cell subset sorted from them (not recorded which). These receptor sequences come from an adult woman who had mild COVID-19 (a few samples of this study predate the infection). Cell type and time point are not known.

This clonotype has just a few counts. This chain uses TRBV24-1 with TRBJ2-5; D possibly matches TRBD1 or TRBD2 (6 bases each). The V and J ends lost 5 bases and 5 bases respectively, with 17 bases between them. CDR3 length equals 15 residues. Germline V CDR1 and CDR2: KGHDR, SFDVKD. CDR3 in DNA: TGTGCCACCAGTGTAGCAGGGGCTGGAGGGGAGACCCAGTACTTC. Residues: CATSVAGAGGETQYF.

The genes are TRBV7-2 and TRBJ2-5, with a tentative D call TRBD1 (6 bases). Trimming shortened V by 3 bases and J by 8 bases, and 16 bases separated the two germline ends. CDR1 is SGHTA and CDR2 is FQGNSA in the germline V gene. The CDR3 consists of 14 residues. In nucleotides, the CDR3 is TGTGCCAGCAGCTTCCAGGGGTCCAGAGATACCCAGTACTTC. This gives the protein CASSFQGSRDTQYF.

The V call is TRBV6-5, the J call TRBJ1-2; 12 bases map to TRBD1. The CDR3 runs to 16 residues. Germline CDR1 is MNHEY and CDR2 is SVGAGI. J was trimmed by 3 bases and V by 6 bases; bases with no gene match: 8. Here the CDR3 DNA reads TGTGCCAGCAGGAGGGACAGGGGGCAAGATGACTATGGCTACACCTTC. As protein: CASRRDRGQDDYGYTF.

This clonotype appeared a few times. The J gene is TRBJ2-6, the V gene TRBV20-1; 10 bases map to TRBD1. Trimming cost V 6 bases and J 2 bases; bases outside gene matches: 7. The germline V gene has CDR1 DFQATT and CDR2 SNEGSKA (reference sequence). The CDR3 has 16 residues. CDR3 loop: CSATGQGRTGANVLTF. CDR3 DNA sequence: TGCAGTGCCACGGGACAGGGGAGGACTGGGGCCAACGTCCTGACTTTC.

The chain employs TRBV5-1 and TRBJ2-6; D ambiguous. Germline V gene lookup returns CDR1 SGHRS and CDR2 YFSETQ. The CDR3 spans 16 residues. Trimming removed 0 bases from V and 1 base from J, with 8 bases in between. CDR3 region: CASSLDVVSGANVLTF. The CDR3 DNA reads TGCGCCAGCAGCTTGGACGTCGTTTCTGGGGCCAACGTCCTGACTTTC.

This clonotype was counted a few times. The genes are TRBV6-1 and TRBJ1-5; D possibly corresponds to TRBD1 (5 bases). The CDR3 loop spans 15 amino acids. CDR1 and CDR2 (germline): MNHNS, SASEGT. Trimming removed 6 bases at V and 7 bases at J, with 19 bases between. The CDR3: CASRATGVRGQPQHF. CDR3 in DNA: TGTGCCAGCAGGGCGACGGGGGTCCGGGGACAGCCCCAGCATTTT.

This clonotype was detected only a few times. The CDR3 loop is CASRSGLYAGELFF. CDR3 DNA sequence: TGTGCCAGCCGATCGGGGCTGTACGCCGGGGAGCTGTTTTTT. The chain uses TRBV12-3 or TRBV12-4 and TRBJ2-2; D might be TRBD1 or TRBD2, each matching 5 bases. Between the trimmed V and J ends, which lost 8 bases and 6 bases, there was a span of 16 bases. The CDR3 covers 14 residues.

The rearrangement uses TRBV14 and TRBJ1-1, with TRBD1 as a possible D gene (6 bases). The CDR3 length is 15 residues. Deletions cut 3 bases from V and 8 bases from J, with 19 bases between. Germline loops: CDR1 SGHDN, CDR2 FVKESK. Here the CDR3 DNA reads TGTGCCAGCAGCCAGGAAATTACAGGGCTCTCCGAAGCTTTCTTT. Translation: CASSQEITGLSEAFF.

This clonotype has just a few counts. V gene TRBV24-1 combines with J gene TRBJ2-3; 7 bases fit TRBD2. J was trimmed by 2 bases and V by 12 bases; bases with no gene match: 10. The CDR3 runs 14 residues. The germline V gene has CDR1 KGHDR and CDR2 SFDVKD. DNA for the CDR3: TGTGCCCCGTTGGAGGGAGGGGTCACAGATACGCAGTATTTT. This encodes CAPLEGGVTDTQYF.

The chain employs TRBV5-1 and TRBJ1-1, with 8 bases aligning to TRBD1. Germline V gene sequence: CDR1 SGHRS, CDR2 YFSETQ. The CDR3 extends over 18 amino acids. The V gene end was trimmed by 3 bases and the J gene end by 0 bases; junction bases not matched to a gene: 13. CDR3: CASSSSPRDRPLNTEAFF. In DNA form, the CDR3 reads TGCGCCAGCAGCTCTAGCCCCCGGGACAGGCCATTGAACACTGAAGCTTTCTTT. The full variable domain, in which reference TRBV5-1 and TRBJ1-1 provide the parts outside the CDR3, is KAGVTQTPRYLIKTRGQQVTLSCSPISGHRSVSWYQQTPGQGLQFLFEYFSETQRNKGNFPGRFSGRQFSNSRSEMNVSTLELGDSALYLCASSSSPRDRPLNTEAFFGQGTRLTVV.

This chain connects TRBV18 to TRBJ1-6; possible D gene TRBD1, 6 bases. The V gene's germline CDR1 is KGHSH and CDR2 LQKENI. Deletions cut 2 bases from V and 9 bases from J, with 11 bases between. There are 14 residues in the CDR3. CDR3 in DNA: TGTGCCAGCTCACCAGGGGGCGAAGGTTCACCCCTCCACTTT. As protein: CASSPGGEGSPLHF.

The chain employs TRBV20-1 and TRBJ1-5; TRBD1 matches 10 bases. The ends lost 4 bases at V and 3 bases at J; junction bases unmatched: 3. This CDR3 is 14 amino acids long. CDR1 is DFQATT, CDR2 SNEGSKA, per germline (reference sequence). CDR3 loop: CSAKGQGVNQPQHF. In DNA form, the CDR3 reads TGCAGTGCTAAAGGACAGGGGGTCAATCAGCCCCAGCATTTT.

The chain recombines TRBV15 with TRBJ2-5; D is undetermined. Between the trimmed V and J ends, which lost 5 bases and 5 bases, there was a span of 12 bases. This CDR3 region has 13 residues. Germline CDR1 reads LNHNV; CDR2 reads YYDKDF (reference sequence). The CDR3 sequence: CATSRRESETQYF. CDR3 nucleotides: TGTGCCACCAGCCGCCGAGAATCGGAGACCCAGTACTTC. Filled out from reference TRBV15 and TRBJ2-5, the complete variable domain reads DAMVIQNPRYQVTQFGKPVTLSCSQTLNHNVMYWYQQKSSQAPKLLFHYYDKDFNNEADTPDNFQSRRPNTSFCFLDIRSPGLGDTAMYLCATSRRESETQYFGPGTRLLVL.

The gene calls are TRBV7-9 and TRBJ1-5, with D possibly matching TRBD1 (5 bases). The CDR3 consists of 13 residues. Per germline, CDR1 SEHNR and CDR2 FQNEAQ (reference sequence). The V and J ends lost 5 bases and 9 bases respectively, with 14 bases between them. The CDR3 region has the DNA TGTGCCAGCAGCCCCGGGGCCACGGGGCCCCAGCATTTT. Encoded protein: CASSPGATGPQHF.

The V and J genes are TRBV5-1 and TRBJ2-1; TRBD2 matches at 7 bases. Germline V lookup: CDR1 SGHRS, CDR2 YFSETQ. This CDR3 has 14 residues. V dropped 4 bases and J dropped 6; count of bases not matched to a gene: 7. CDR3 protein: CASSPLASGNEQFF. The CDR3, as DNA: TGCGCCAGCAGCCCACTCGCTAGCGGCAATGAGCAGTTCTTC.

This clonotype has more than one count but fewer than ten. The chain joins TRBV19 to TRBJ1-6; D unresolved. Trimming took 7 bases from V and 6 from J, leaving 16 bases between them. This CDR3 has 15 residues. Germline CDR1 LNHDA, CDR2 SQIVND (reference sequence). Here the CDR3 reads CASKDLGLINSPLHF. The DNA of the CDR3 is TGTGCCAGTAAGGATTTAGGGCTGATTAATTCACCCCTCCACTTT.

This clonotype showed up just a few times. V usage is TRBV6-5 and J usage is TRBJ1-2; 9 bases agree with TRBD1. In germline, CDR1 is MNHEY, CDR2 SVGAGI. The CDR3 spans 15 residues. Trimming took 0 bases from V and 8 from J; bases not matched to a gene: 7. The CDR3 here is CASSYSPQGARGYTF. CDR3 nucleotides: TGTGCCAGCAGTTACTCGCCACAGGGGGCAAGGGGCTACACCTTC.

This clonotype turned up a few times. The chain employs TRBV12-3 or TRBV12-4 and TRBJ2-7, with 9 bases that match TRBD2. This CDR3 has 14 amino acids. Trimming at V came to 6 bases and at J to 2 bases, leaving 5 bases not matched to a gene. CDR3 residues: CASRFSGSPYEQYF. DNA of the CDR3: TGTGCCAGCAGGTTTAGCGGGAGCCCCTACGAGCAGTACTTC.

This clonotype was picked up a small number of times. This chain links TRBV4-1 with TRBJ2-5; TRBD1 aligns across 7 bases. Germline lookup yields CDR1 MGHRA and CDR2 YSYEKL. The CDR3 is 15 residues long. J was trimmed by 5 bases and V by 3 bases; bases with no gene match: 9. The DNA of the CDR3 is TGCGCCAGCAGCCAGGGAGACAGGGATCGGGAGACCCAGTACTTC. Protein sequence: CASSQGDRDRETQYF.

V is TRBV20-1 and J is TRBJ1-5; D unresolved. Trimming took off 0 bases at V and 3 bases at J, with 9 bases between the two ends. CDR3 length: 14 residues. Germline V gives CDR1 DFQATT, CDR2 SNEGSKA (reference sequence). In DNA form, the CDR3 reads TGCAGTGCTAGAGATCGGGGAGACAATCAGCCCCAGCATTTT. Its translation: CSARDRGDNQPQHF.

This clonotype came up a few times. The V gene is TRBV29-1, the J gene TRBJ1-4; TRBD1 might be the D (5 bases). V lost 7 bases to trimming and J lost 8 bases, with 11 bases between them. CDR3 length: 11 amino acids. The germline CDR1 and CDR2 sequences are SQVTM and ANQGSEA. CDR3 in amino acids: CSARGGEKLFF. Written as DNA, the CDR3 is TGCAGCGCCCGGGGCGGAGAAAAACTGTTTTTT.